This T cell receptor beta chain originates from a study of cytomegalovirus exposure and HLA in healthy donors. Study outcomes and limitations: Apart from CMV serostatus, no immune exposure information was available. A later analysis linked a missense DCLRE1C variant to TCR beta V- and J-gene trimming. Investigators reported under 200 TCR beta chains as tied to cytomegalovirus. Reportedly, TCR beta sequences accurately predicted HLA-A and HLA-B alleles in most subjects.

Both 60 Vbeta primers and 13 Jbeta primers went into the PCR. Assay used: immunoSEQ multiplex PCR; TCRdb lists only in-frame clones, some missing. The data contain 65,000 to 85,000 clones, around 80% of them singletons. The V end was cut by 3 bases, the J end by 0 bases, with 12 bases between. The germline gives CDR1 MRHNA, CDR2 SNTAGT. This CDR3 is 16 amino acids long. Concerning this clone itself: Antigen unknown.

The sample taken for sequencing was PBMCs. This TCR came from a man aged 50 or older in good health and CMV-seropositive. The gene calls are TRBV6-4 and TRBJ2-1, with no clear D. The CDR3 sequence: CASSDEPASSYNEQFF. The CDR3 DNA follows: TGTGCCAGCAGTGATGAACCGGCTAGCTCCTACAATGAGCAGTTCTTC.